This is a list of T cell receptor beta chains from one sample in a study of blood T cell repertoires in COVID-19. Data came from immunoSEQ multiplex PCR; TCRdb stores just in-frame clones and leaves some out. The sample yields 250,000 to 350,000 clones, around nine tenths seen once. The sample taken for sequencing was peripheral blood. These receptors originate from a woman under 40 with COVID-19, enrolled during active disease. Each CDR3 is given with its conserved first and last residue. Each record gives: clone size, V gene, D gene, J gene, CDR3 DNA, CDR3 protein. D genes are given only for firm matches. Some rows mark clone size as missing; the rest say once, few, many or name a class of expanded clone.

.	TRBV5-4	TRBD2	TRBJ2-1	TGTGCCAGCAGCTTCCCAGCGGGAGCCACCTACAATGAGCAGTTCTTC	CASSFPAGATYNEQFF
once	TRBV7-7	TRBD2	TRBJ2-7	TGTGCTAGCAGCTTAAGAACTAGCGGGACAGAGCAGTTCTGCGAGCAGTACTTC	CASSLRTSGTEQFCEQYF
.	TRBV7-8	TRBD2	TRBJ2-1	TGTGCCAGCAGCGTTCTAGCGGTAGAAATCATAATCAATGAGCAGTTCTTC	CASSVLAVEIIINEQFF
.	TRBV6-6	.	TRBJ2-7	TGTGCCAGCAGTTTTCCTACAGGGGAGCAGTACTTC	CASSFPTGEQYF
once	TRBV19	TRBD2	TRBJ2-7	TGTGCCAGTACACCTAGCGGGAGGCCCTACGAGCAGTACTTC	CASTPSGRPYEQYF
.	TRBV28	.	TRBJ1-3	TGTGCCAGCAGCCTGTCGGGTACTGGAAACACCATATATTTT	CASSLSGTGNTIYF
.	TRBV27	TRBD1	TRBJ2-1	TGTGCCAGCAGTTTAAGGGGGCCCAATGAGCAGTTCTTC	CASSLRGPNEQFF
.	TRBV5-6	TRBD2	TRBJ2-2	TGTGCCAGCAGCTCCCGGACTAGCGGAGGAAACACCGGGGAGCTGTTTTTT	CASSSRTSGGNTGELFF
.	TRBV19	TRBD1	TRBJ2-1	TGTGCCAGTAGTATCGGCAGGGGGCGGGATGAGCAGTTCTTC	CASSIGRGRDEQFF
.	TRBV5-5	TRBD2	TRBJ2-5	TGTGCCAGCAGCCTAACCGGGACTAGCGGCCAAGAGACCCAGTACTTC	CASSLTGTSGQETQYF
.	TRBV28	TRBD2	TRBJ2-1	TGTGCCAGCAGTTTTATGGGGGGGGTCAATGAGCAGTTCTTC	CASSFMGGVNEQFF
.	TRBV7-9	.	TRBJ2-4	TGTGCCAGCAGCTTAAATAGGGGGACCAAAAACATTCAGTACTTC	CASSLNRGTKNIQYF
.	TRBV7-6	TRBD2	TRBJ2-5	TGTGCCAGCAGCTTAGTCCTAGCGGGATTGGTTGAGACCCAGTACTTC	CASSLVLAGLVETQYF
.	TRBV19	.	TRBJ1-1	TGTGCCAGTAGTACCTCGGGGAGAGCAGGTGAAGCTTTCTTT	CASSTSGRAGEAFF
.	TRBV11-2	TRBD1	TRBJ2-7	TGTGCCAGCAGCTTAGTGGGACAGGCCAGGAGGGCCTACGAGCAGTACTTC	CASSLVGQARRAYEQYF
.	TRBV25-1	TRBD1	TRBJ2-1	TGTGCCAGCAGTCGAGCAGGGGGCAATGAGCAGTTCTTC	CASSRAGGNEQFF
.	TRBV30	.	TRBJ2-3	TGTGCCTGGCTCCCGGACACCACAGATACGCAGTATTTT	CAWLPDTTDTQYF
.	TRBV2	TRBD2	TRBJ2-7	TGTGCCAGCAGTGGTAGCGGGAGTGGCAACGAGCAGTACTTC	CASSGSGSGNEQYF
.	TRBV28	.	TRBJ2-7	TGTGCCAGCAGTACTGTAACGGGATCCTCCTACGAGCAGTACTTC	CASSTVTGSSYEQYF
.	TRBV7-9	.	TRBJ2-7	TGTGCCAGCAGCTTTGGCGGATCCTCCTACGAGCAGTACTTC	CASSFGGSSYEQYF
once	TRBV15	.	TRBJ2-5	TGTGCCACCAGCCGAAGGGGGGGATCGGAAGAGACCCAGTACTTC	CATSRRGGSEETQYF
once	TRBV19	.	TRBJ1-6	TGTGCCAGTAGTAGCCAGGGACTGAGTTCACCCCTCCACTTT	CASSSQGLSSPLHF
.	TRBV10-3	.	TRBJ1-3	TGTGCCATCAGCCCAGGGCACTCTGGAAACACCATATATTTT	CAISPGHSGNTIYF
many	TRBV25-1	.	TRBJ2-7	TGTGCCAGCAGTCCCCGGGACACCTACGAGCAGTACTTC	CASSPRDTYEQYF
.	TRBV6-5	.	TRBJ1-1	TGTGCCACCCGGACAGCTATGAGAAGGACTGAAGCTTTCTTT	CATRTAMRRTEAFF
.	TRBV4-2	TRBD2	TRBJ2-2	TGTGCCAGCAGCCAACGACTAGCGGGAGGGGGTACCGGGGAGCTGTTTTTT	CASSQRLAGGGTGELFF
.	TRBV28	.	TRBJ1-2	TGTGCCAGCAGGGCGGGGTATGGCTACACCTTC	CASRAGYGYTF
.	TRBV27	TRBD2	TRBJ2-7	TGTGCCAGCAGACAGGGACTAGCGGGAAACCCCCCCTACGAGCAGTACTTC	CASRQGLAGNPPYEQYF
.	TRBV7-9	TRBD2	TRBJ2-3	TGTGCCAGCAGTTTGGGCGGGAGGGCCTTGGATACGCAGTATTTT	CASSLGGRALDTQYF
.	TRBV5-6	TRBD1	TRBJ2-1	TGTGCCAGCAGTAGGACAGGGAAGGCGCTTTGGACCTACAATGAGCAGTTCTTC	CASSRTGKALWTYNEQFF
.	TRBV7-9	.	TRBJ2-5	TGTGCCAGCAGCTTAGTCGCGGTTGAGACCCAGTACTTC	CASSLVAVETQYF
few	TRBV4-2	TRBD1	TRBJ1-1	TGTGCCAGCAGCCCAGGGGGCGGCACTGAAGCTTTCTTT	CASSPGGGTEAFF
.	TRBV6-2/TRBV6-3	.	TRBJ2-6	TGTGCCAGCAGTCGCGGAGGGGCTGGGGCCAACGTCCTGACTTTC	CASSRGGAGANVLTF
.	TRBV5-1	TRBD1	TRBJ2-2	TGCGCCAGCAGCACAGGGGAATTGAACACCGGGGAGCTGTTTTTT	CASSTGELNTGELFF
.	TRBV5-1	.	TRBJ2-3	TGCGCCAGCAGCTGGGACTTTCGGGCTAGCGCCCTAGATACGCAGTATTTT	CASSWDFRASALDTQYF
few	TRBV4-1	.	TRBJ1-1	TGCGCCAGCAGCCAACTCGGGTACACTGAAGCTTTCTTT	CASSQLGYTEAFF
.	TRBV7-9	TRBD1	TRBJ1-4	TGTGCCAGCAGCTTACCGGGACAGGGAGATGAAAAACTGTTTTTT	CASSLPGQGDEKLFF
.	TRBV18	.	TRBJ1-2	TGTGCCAGCTCGCTGGACAGCATCGATGGCTACACCTTC	CASSLDSIDGYTF
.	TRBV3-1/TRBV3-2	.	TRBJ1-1	TGTGCCAGCAGCCAAGCTGGGGGGGGGAACACTGAAGCTTTCTTT	CASSQAGGGNTEAFF
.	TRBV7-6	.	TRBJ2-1	TGTGCCAGCAGCCCAAGGAGGAGCGGATCCTACAATGAGCAGTTCTTC	CASSPRRSGSYNEQFF
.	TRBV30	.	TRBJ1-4	TGTGCCTGGGTACCCCAAAGGAGGGACGAAAAACTGTTTTTT	CAWVPQRRDEKLFF
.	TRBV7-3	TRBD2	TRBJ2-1	TGTGCCAGCAGCCGACAGCGGGAGGGTTACAATGAGCAGTTCTTC	CASSRQREGYNEQFF
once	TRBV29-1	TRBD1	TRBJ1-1	TGCAGCGTTGGACGGACAGGGGGCACTGAAGCTTTCTTT	CSVGRTGGTEAFF
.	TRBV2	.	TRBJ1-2	TGTGCCGGGAGGTCAGGTCCTACACTTAACTATGGCTACACCTTC	CAGRSGPTLNYGYTF
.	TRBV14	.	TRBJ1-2	TGTGCCAGCAGCCAAGAGGAGGGCTTTGAGGACACCCCGTACTATGGCTACACCTTC	CASSQEEGFEDTPYYGYTF
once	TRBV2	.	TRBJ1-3	TGTGCCAGCAGTGAAGGCAGGGTTACTGGAAACACCATATATTTT	CASSEGRVTGNTIYF
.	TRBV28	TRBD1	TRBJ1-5	TGTGCCAGCACCCAAGGGGGCTTCAGTCAGCCCCAGCATTTT	CASTQGGFSQPQHF
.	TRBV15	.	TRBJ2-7	TGTGCCACCAGAGAGACAGGAACCTACGAGCAGTACTTC	CATRETGTYEQYF
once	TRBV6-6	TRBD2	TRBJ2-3	TGTGCCAGCAGTCCCCTAGCCGAGCGGGGGGGGTCGGGTACGCAGTATTTT	CASSPLAERGGSGTQYF
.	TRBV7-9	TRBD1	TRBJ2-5	TGTGCCAGCAGTTACGGACAGGCCCAAGAGACCCAGTACTTC	CASSYGQAQETQYF
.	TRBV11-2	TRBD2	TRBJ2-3	TGTGCCAGCAGCCGCGGACTAGCGGGAGGATACACAGATACGCAGTATTTT	CASSRGLAGGYTDTQYF
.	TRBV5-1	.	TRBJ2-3	TGCGCCAGCAGCTTTCAGGGGACAGATACGCAGTATTTT	CASSFQGTDTQYF
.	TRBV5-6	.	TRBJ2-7	TGTGCCAGCAGCTTGTTGCCCCTCGGCGAGCAGTACTTC	CASSLLPLGEQYF
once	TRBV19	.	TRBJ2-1	TGTGCCAGTAGTATCGGATCGTACAGCAATGAGCAGTTCTTC	CASSIGSYSNEQFF
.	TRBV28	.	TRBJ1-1	TGTGCCTGGGGGGGACCCGGCCCGAACACTGAAGCTTTCTTT	CAWGGPGPNTEAFF
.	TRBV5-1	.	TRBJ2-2	TGCGCCAGCAGCAAACGGACCGGGGAGCTGTTTTTT	CASSKRTGELFF
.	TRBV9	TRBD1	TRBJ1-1	TGTGCCAGCAGCCCTCCACAGGGGGCTACTGAAGCTTTCTTT	CASSPPQGATEAFF
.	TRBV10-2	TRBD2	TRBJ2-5	TGCGCCAGCAGTGACTTGACTAGCGGGAGGCCTGAGACCCAGTACTTC	CASSDLTSGRPETQYF
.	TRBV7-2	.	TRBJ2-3	TGTGCCAGCACCTCACGGGGGAAAGGTATTCCTAGCTTCACAGATACGCAGTATTTT	CASTSRGKGIPSFTDTQYF